The 32 T cell receptor beta chains reported below all come from one sample, sequenced in a study of T-cell memory formation after mild COVID-19 (dated by TCRdb to the early 2020s). Receptor amplification or capture employed 5' RACE. Sequencing used an Illumina NovaSeq 6000. TCRdb reworked the public reads: Q25 trimming with fastp, MiXCR clone assembly, productive beta chains retained. Each CDR3 protein appears once, grouped with its most common genes and DNA. The sample includes under 40,000 distinct CDR3 sequences, with 7% to 8% observed a single time. 25% to 35% of the sample lies in the top ten. The specimen was PBMCs or a T cell subset sorted from them (not recorded which). The origin of the receptors is a man younger than 35 who had mild COVID-19 (a few samples of this study predate the infection). The sample titles of this study are shuffled in the database, so cell type and time point are left out; the donor was told from shared clones.

The table lists this clonotype with many counts. The chain recombines TRBV4-2 with TRBJ1-2, with D possibly being TRBD1 (6 bases). This CDR3 spans 16 amino acids. In germline, CDR1 is LGHNA, CDR2 YNFKEQ. V lost 0 bases to trimming and J lost 4 bases, with 15 bases between them. CDR3 sequence reads: CASSQDIRGLSYGYTF. CDR3 sequence (DNA): TGTGCCAGCAGCCAAGATATCAGGGGTCTCAGCTATGGCTACACCTTC.

In this sample, this clonotype turned up a few times. The J gene is TRBJ2-1, the V gene TRBV2; D ambiguous. Germline V gives CDR1 SNHLY, CDR2 FYNNEI. The CDR3 loop spans 11 amino acids. V was cut by 2 bases and J by 14 bases, with 10 bases left in between. CDR3: CASSEHAPEFF. CDR3 nucleotide sequence: TGTGCCAGCAGTGAACATGCCCCGGAGTTCTTC.

This clonotype was detected ten times or more. The chain uses TRBV5-6 and TRBJ2-7; the D is unclear. The germline V gene has CDR1 SGHDT and CDR2 YYEEEE. The ends were cut back, 3 bases at V and 10 bases at J, with 14 bases in the middle. The CDR3 runs to 12 residues. In nucleotides, the CDR3 is TGTGCCAGCAGCTCCCTGACGTCAAGTCAGTACTTC. Translating gives CASSSLTSSQYF.

The table lists this clonotype with many counts. The chain carries TRBV25-1 and TRBJ2-2; 7 bases fit TRBD2. The CDR3 is made up of 14 amino acids. Per germline, CDR1 MGHDK and CDR2 SYGVNS. Trimming at V came to 3 bases and at J to 6 bases, leaving 4 bases not matched to a gene. The CDR3 DNA is TGTGCCAGCAGTGAGGCGGGGGAGGCCGGGGAGCTGTTTTTT. Translating it yields CASSEAGEAGELFF.

The chain carries TRBV7-2 and TRBJ1-5; 7 positions agree with TRBD1. The CDR3 spans 14 residues. V shed 5 bases, J shed 7 bases, and the junction held 8 bases outside the gene matches. Germline-derived CDR1 and CDR2 are SGHTA and FQGNSA. In DNA, the CDR3 is TGTGCCAGCAGCCCGAACAGGGGAGAACAGCCCCAGCATTTT. Residues: CASSPNRGEQPQHF. The full variable domain, with the rest looked up from reference TRBV7-2 and TRBJ1-5, is GAGVSQSPSNKVTEKGKDVELRCDPISGHTALYWYRQSLGQGLEFLIYFQGNSAPDKSGLPSDRFSAERTGGSVSTLTIQRTQQEDSAVYLCASSPNRGEQPQHFGDGTRLSIL.

This clonotype was seen repeatedly, ten times or more. V is TRBV4-1 and J is TRBJ2-3, with 7 bases that match TRBD2. The V gene end was trimmed by 1 base and the J gene end by 5 bases; junction bases not matched to a gene: 3. CDR1 and CDR2 from the germline V gene are MGHRA and YSYEKL. The CDR3 extends over 14 amino acids. CDR3 coding DNA: TGCGCCAGCAGCCAAGCGGGGGGATTAGATACGCAGTATTTT. Encoded protein: CASSQAGGLDTQYF.

This clonotype showed up many times. DNA of the CDR3: TGTGCCAGCAGTTTAGGGCAGTCCCCCGATCAGCCCCAGCATTTT. Protein product: CASSLGQSPDQPQHF. The chain employs TRBV12-3 or TRBV12-4 and TRBJ1-5; D is undetermined. The CDR3 has 15 residues. The V end was cut by 1 base, the J end by 5 bases, with 12 bases between.

The sample holds a few counts of this clonotype. The CDR3 nucleotides are TGTGCCAGCAGCTTACGACAGGGGGCAGAAGAAAAACTGTTTTTT. Translating gives CASSLRQGAEEKLFF. This rearrangement joins TRBV11-2 to TRBJ1-4; 10 bases match TRBD1. The trim removed 2 bases at V and 8 bases at J, leaving 5 bases unmatched. Per the germline V gene, CDR1 is SGHAT and CDR2 is FQNNGV. This CDR3 is 15 amino acids long.

This clonotype was seen repeatedly, ten times or more. The J gene is TRBJ1-5, the V gene TRBV12-3 or TRBV12-4, with a possible D match to TRBD1 (5 bases). The CDR3 extends over 17 amino acids. The V end lost 7 bases, the J end lost 7 bases, and 26 bases lay between the germline ends. CDR3 sequence reads: CASTTGGPDGGRQPQHF. Here the CDR3 DNA reads TGTGCCAGCACCACCGGGGGACCGGACGGTGGGCGACAGCCCCAGCATTTT.

This clonotype was seen more than once but under ten times. The V gene is TRBV12-3 or TRBV12-4, the J gene TRBJ1-4; 8 bases align to TRBD1. Losses at the gene ends were 5 bases for V and 7 bases for J; bases not matched to a gene: 6. The CDR3 length is 14 residues. Here the CDR3 reads CASSRQGMGEKLFF. CDR3 nucleotides: TGTGCCAGCAGTCGACAGGGGATGGGTGAAAAACTGTTTTTT.

This clonotype has ten or more counts. J is TRBJ2-2 and V is TRBV27; tentative D call: TRBD2 (5 bases). Germline CDR1 is MNHEY and CDR2 is SMNVEV (reference sequence). Trimming shortened V by 6 bases and J by 4 bases, and 12 bases separated the two germline ends. The CDR3 runs to 14 residues. This CDR3 is CASRGIRGTGELFF. The CDR3 DNA reads TGTGCCAGCAGGGGGATACGGGGCACCGGGGAGCTGTTTTTT.

In its sample, this clonotype was seen many times. The chain links TRBV6-2 or TRBV6-3 to TRBJ2-7, with D possibly matching TRBD1 (5 bases). V shed 7 bases and J shed 13 bases, with 26 bases lying between them. This CDR3 has 14 amino acids. Germline assignment: CDR1 MNHEY and CDR2 SVGEGT. The CDR3 region has the DNA TGTGCCAGCACACCTTCGACAAGGGGCCGACGCCGATACTTC. It specifies CASTPSTRGRRRYF.

This clonotype was found a few times. The chain couples TRBV14 to TRBJ2-7, with D possibly being TRBD1 or TRBD2 (6 bases each). The V gene lost 4 bases and the J gene lost 1 base, with 14 bases spanning the gap. Germline values: CDR1 SGHDN, CDR2 FVKESK. The CDR3 is made up of 15 amino acids. Here the CDR3 DNA reads TGTGCCAGCAGCCCCAAGGTAGGGGGGTCCTACGAGCAGTACTTC. This sequence encodes CASSPKVGGSYEQYF.

There are many counts of this clonotype. The chain recombines TRBV29-1 with TRBJ2-5; D gene unclear. Trimming took 4 bases from V and 0 from J, leaving 15 bases between them. CDR1 is SQVTM and CDR2 is ANQGSEA in the germline V gene. The CDR3 sequence is 15 residues long. CDR3 coding DNA: TGCAGCGTTGTTATGGGGAAAGGGTACCAAGAGACCCAGTACTTC. It is translated as CSVVMGKGYQETQYF.

This clonotype showed up many times. The rearrangement links TRBV7-6 to TRBJ2-7; 7 bases align to TRBD1. The CDR3 is 16 residues long. The germline V gene has CDR1 SGHVS and CDR2 FNYEAQ. The V gene end was trimmed by 8 bases and the J gene end by 4 bases; junction bases not matched to a gene: 17. CDR3 DNA sequence: TGTGCCAGCGCCCTGGAGACAGGGCCTTACTCTTACGAGCAGTACTTC. Translation: CASALETGPYSYEQYF.

This clonotype was observed at least ten times. J is TRBJ1-1 and V is TRBV29-1; D might be TRBD1 (6 bases). From germline, CDR1 is SQVTM and CDR2 ANQGSEA. The CDR3 is made up of 14 amino acids. The V gene lost 4 bases and the J gene lost 1 base, with 13 bases spanning the gap. The CDR3 region is CSVATGTRNTEAFF. CDR3 nucleotide sequence: TGCAGCGTTGCGACCGGGACAAGGAACACTGAAGCTTTCTTT.

This clonotype has at least ten counts. The chain uses TRBV7-2 and TRBJ1-2; no reliable D call. The CDR3 covers 16 residues. Per germline, CDR1 SGHTA and CDR2 FQGNSA. V lost 1 base, J lost 0 bases, and 12 bases lay in between. The CDR3: CASSLDRNRANYGYTF. The CDR3 bases are TGTGCCAGCAGCTTAGATAGGAACCGCGCTAACTATGGCTACACCTTC. Together with reference TRBV7-2 and TRBJ1-2, the CDR3 gives the full variable domain: GAGVSQSPSNKVTEKGKDVELRCDPISGHTALYWYRQSLGQGLEFLIYFQGNSAPDKSGLPSDRFSAERTGGSVSTLTIQRTQQEDSAVYLCASSLDRNRANYGYTFGSGTRLTVV.

This clonotype was picked up many times. The V call is TRBV15, the J call TRBJ1-5; D remains unclear. This CDR3 is 14 amino acids long. V lost 1 base and J lost 9, with 13 bases in between. Germline CDR1 reads LNHNV; CDR2 reads YYDKDF (reference sequence). The CDR3, as DNA: TGTGCCACCAGCAGAGGGGGAGACCGGAGGCCCCAGCATTTT. This sequence encodes CATSRGGDRRPQHF.

The rearrangement links TRBV4-1 to TRBJ1-2; D is perhaps TRBD1 (6 bases). There are 16 residues in the CDR3. V lost 4 bases and J 5 bases, leaving 20 bases between the germline ends. In germline, CDR1 is MGHRA, CDR2 YSYEKL. The CDR3 DNA reads TGCGCCAGCAGCCTTAGCCTTCCCAGACAGGCGTATGGCTACACCTTC. The encoded protein is CASSLSLPRQAYGYTF.

The chain employs TRBV10-2 and TRBJ2-7; D gene ambiguous. Trimming took 6 bases from V and 0 from J, leaving 15 bases between them. The CDR3 extends over 15 amino acids. In germline, CDR1 is WSHSY, CDR2 SAAADI. CDR3 DNA sequence: TGCGCCAGCAGGGTTCCGAAAGGGTCCTCCTACGAGCAGTACTTC. It is translated as CASRVPKGSSYEQYF.

At least ten counts were recorded for this clonotype. The chain carries TRBV6-2 or TRBV6-3 and TRBJ1-1; D gene ambiguous. Germline V gene lookup returns CDR1 MNHEY and CDR2 SVGEGT. There are 11 residues in the CDR3. The V end lost 10 bases, the J end lost 8 bases, and 14 bases lay between the germline ends. The DNA for the CDR3 is TGTGCCACCGCCGCCTGGGCCGAAGCTTTCTTT. It codes for CATAAWAEAFF.

This clonotype was seen only a few times. The chain links TRBV7-6 to TRBJ2-7; a possible D gene is TRBD1 (5 bases). V was trimmed by 2 bases and J by 1 base, leaving 12 bases between them. Germline-derived CDR1 and CDR2 are SGHVS and FNYEAQ. The length of the CDR3 is 15 residues. Written as DNA, the CDR3 is TGTGCCAGCAGCTTATCCACAGGTATTTCCTACGAGCAGTACTTC. This sequence encodes CASSLSTGISYEQYF.

This clonotype was counted ten times or more. The chain recombines TRBV5-5 with TRBJ2-1; D not certain. The CDR3 runs to 12 residues. Trimming removed 0 bases from V and 8 bases from J, with 6 bases in between. The germline V gene has CDR1 SGHKS and CDR2 YYEKEE (reference sequence). The CDR3 reads CASSLAGYEQFF. The DNA for the CDR3 is TGTGCCAGCAGCTTGGCGGGTTATGAGCAGTTCTTC.

This clonotype was seen ten or more times. Just one base apart from a much larger clone, this may be a read error. Because the CDR3 is missing its conserved closing phenylalanine or tryptophan, this is likely a read error. The chain couples TRBV7-3 to TRBJ2-6, with D unclear. The CDR3 runs 13 residues. Looked up from germline, CDR1 is SGHTA and CDR2 is FQGTGA. The V and J ends lost 6 bases and 1 base respectively, with 4 bases between them. The chain's CDR3 is CASRPSGANVLTS. DNA for the CDR3: TGTGCCAGCAGGCCTTCTGGGGCCAACGTCCTGACTTCC.

This clonotype was detected ten times or more. The gene calls are TRBV29-1 and TRBJ2-1; D gene unclear. Germline CDR1 reads SQVTM; CDR2 reads ANQGSEA. CDR3 size: 14 residues. V was cut by 0 bases and J by 9 bases, with 15 bases left in between. The CDR3 sequence is CSVEEMLVGPEQFF. CDR3 nucleotides: TGCAGCGTTGAAGAAATGCTTGTAGGGCCTGAGCAGTTCTTC.

This clonotype was detected ten times or more. This sequence joins TRBV6-1 and TRBJ1-2; maybe TRBD1 (5 bases). Trimming stripped 8 bases from V and 3 bases from J, with 13 bases between. Germline loops: CDR1 MNHNS, CDR2 SASEGT. This CDR3 is built from 13 residues. CDR3 bases: TGTGCCAGCGAATGGGGGAAGGACTATGGCTACACCTTC. Its protein is CASEWGKDYGYTF.

This clonotype was detected many times. This chain joins TRBV27 and TRBJ2-2; 12 bases align to TRBD1. Trimming at V came to 6 bases and at J to 7 bases, leaving 6 bases not matched to a gene. The length of the CDR3 is 15 residues. Germline V gives CDR1 MNHEY, CDR2 SMNVEV (reference sequence). CDR3 DNA: TGTGCCAGCAGCACGGGACAGGGGGCTGTCGGGGAGCTGTTTTTT. This sequence encodes CASSTGQGAVGELFF.

This clonotype was seen ten or more times. The chain employs TRBV5-1 and TRBJ2-3; D is unclear. Germline values: CDR1 SGHRS, CDR2 YFSETQ. V lost 0 bases and J lost 2, with 7 bases in between. The CDR3 is 14 residues long. CDR3 protein: CASSLDPATDTQYF. CDR3 DNA sequence: TGCGCCAGCAGCTTGGACCCAGCCACAGATACGCAGTATTTT.

This clonotype was counted ten times or more. The gene calls are TRBV20-1 and TRBJ2-5; 8 bases are a match to TRBD2. The CDR3 runs to 15 residues. Germline CDR1 DFQATT, CDR2 SNEGSKA (reference sequence). V shed 5 bases and J 5 bases; nucleotides not matched to a gene: 13. The CDR3 DNA reads TGCAGTGCTCCCCGTGGTAGCGGGGTAAGGGAGACCCAGTACTTC. Translating gives CSAPRGSGVRETQYF.

This clonotype was seen at least ten times. This sequence joins TRBV5-1 and TRBJ2-7; 12 bases fit TRBD2. The CDR3 sequence is 14 residues long. The V gene end was trimmed by 3 bases and the J gene end by 6 bases; junction bases not matched to a gene: 4. Germline assignment: CDR1 SGHRS and CDR2 YFSETQ. CDR3 in DNA: TGCGCCAGCAGCTCTAGCGGGGGGGCCGGCGAGCAGTACTTC. The encoded protein is CASSSSGGAGEQYF.

In this sample, this clonotype turned up many times. The chain has TRBV12-3 or TRBV12-4 and TRBJ2-3; 10 nucleotides align to TRBD2. Germline trimming cut 6 bases from V and 4 bases from J; bases unmatched to any gene: 4. This CDR3 region has 14 residues. The CDR3 protein is CASRPAGGADTQYF. CDR3 sequence (DNA): TGTGCCAGCAGACCAGCGGGGGGGGCAGATACGCAGTATTTT.

This clonotype occurred a few times. V usage is TRBV12-3 or TRBV12-4 and J usage is TRBJ1-2; D may be TRBD1 (5 bases). CDR3 length: 14 residues. Trimming removed 6 bases at V and 2 bases at J, with 13 bases between. Written as DNA, the CDR3 is TGTGCCAGCAGGCAAGGCGGGGCCAACTATGGCTACACCTTC. Protein sequence: CASRQGGANYGYTF.